This entry lists 26 T cell receptor beta chains sequenced from one sample in a study of cytomegalovirus exposure and HLA in healthy donors. Primers for the PCR totalled 60 Vbeta and 13 Jbeta. TCRdb's copy holds only in-frame clones and misses some; the assay was immunoSEQ multiplex PCR. Counted here are some 130,000 clones, roughly 74% occurring once; the ten biggest clones make up roughly 7%. Sequenced material: PBMCs. These receptors were collected from a male donor in good health and CMV-seronegative.

V and J are TRBV12-5 and TRBJ2-3; D uncertain. CDR3 size: 11 residues. Trimming took 6 bases from V and 5 from J, leaving 6 bases between them. Germline values: CDR1 LGHNT, CDR2 FRNRAP. Here the CDR3 DNA reads TGTGCTAGTGGCCGCGGAGATACGCAGTATTTT. Its protein product is CASGRGDTQYF.

The chain is built from TRBV11-2 and TRBJ1-3; TRBD1 matches 11 bases. J gave up 0 bases and V 4 bases, and 2 bases lay outside the gene matches. Germline lookup yields CDR1 SGHAT and CDR2 FQNNGV. The CDR3 runs 16 residues. The CDR3 bases are TGTGCCAGCAGCTCGGGACAGGGGGTCTCTGGAAACACCATATATTTT. Residues: CASSSGQGVSGNTIYF.

This clone was detected only once. The V gene is TRBV6-6, the J gene TRBJ1-2, with D unresolved. This CDR3 is built from 10 residues. V was trimmed by 10 bases and J by 7 bases, leaving 10 bases between them. Per germline, CDR1 MNHNY and CDR2 SVGAGI (reference sequence). CDR3 nucleotide sequence: TGTGCCACCTCTAGGTCTGGCTACACCTTC. As protein: CATSRSGYTF.

The chain uses TRBV19 and TRBJ2-4; a possible D gene is TRBD1 (6 bases). The CDR3 contains 14 residues. V was cut by 10 bases and J by 0 bases, with 13 bases left in between. Germline CDR1 LNHDA, CDR2 SQIVND (reference sequence). The CDR3 nucleotides are TGTGCCACCCGGGACACCCTAGCCAAAAACATTCAGTACTTC. Amino acid sequence: CATRDTLAKNIQYF.

This clone was recorded many times. The chain uses TRBV10-2 and TRBJ1-1, with 10 bases fitting TRBD1. The germline V gene has CDR1 WSHSY and CDR2 SAAADI. There are 14 residues in the CDR3. The ends lost 10 bases at V and 1 base at J; junction bases unmatched: 6. The CDR3 nucleotides read TGCGCCACCCGACAGGGGGCTCGGAACACTGAAGCTTTCTTT. Its protein product is CATRQGARNTEAFF.

V gene TRBV7-9 combines with J gene TRBJ2-1; 8 bases align to TRBD1. V lost 3 bases, J lost 13 bases, and 11 bases stayed unmatched. The CDR3 covers 14 residues. CDR1 and CDR2 from the germline V gene are SEHNR and FQNEAQ (reference sequence). In nucleotides, the CDR3 is TGTGCCAGCAGCTTGTCCGAGACAGGGGTGGGTCAGTTCTTC. Its protein is CASSLSETGVGQFF. Looking up the rest from reference TRBV7-9 and TRBJ2-1 gives the full variable domain: DTGVSQNPRHKITKRGQNVTFRCDPISEHNRLYWYRQTLGQGPEFLTYFQNEAQLEKSRLLSDRFSAERPKGSFSTLEIQRTEQGDSAMYLCASSLSETGVGQFFGPGTRLTVL.

This clone occurred a few times. This chain links TRBV4-1 with TRBJ1-4; 11 nucleotides align to TRBD1. V gave up 4 bases and J gave up 8 bases; unmatched junction bases: 9. This CDR3 contains 16 residues. Per germline, CDR1 MGHRA and CDR2 YSYEKL. CDR3 loop: CASSRGTGTGGEKLFF. CDR3 bases: TGCGCCAGCAGCCGCGGAACCGGGACAGGGGGGGAAAAACTGTTTTTT.

The chain is built from TRBV27 and TRBJ1-2; 7 bases are shared with TRBD1. Germline loops: CDR1 MNHEY, CDR2 SMNVEV (reference sequence). The CDR3 extends over 13 amino acids. J gave up 5 bases and V 9 bases, and 9 bases lay outside the gene matches. CDR3 bases: TGTGCCAGTAGACAGGGACCCCGATATGGCTACACCTTC. It yields the protein CASRQGPRYGYTF.

This chain joins TRBV4-1 and TRBJ1-2; D not resolved. The CDR3 is 15 amino acids. CDR1 MGHRA and CDR2 YSYEKL come from the germline V gene. Deletions cut 0 bases from V and 4 bases from J, with 12 bases between. This chain's CDR3 is CASSQDRRQLYGYTF. In DNA form, the CDR3 reads TGCGCCAGCAGCCAAGACAGGAGGCAACTCTATGGCTACACCTTC.

This sequence joins TRBV15 and TRBJ2-7; D not certain. V gave up 0 bases and J gave up 0 bases, with 6 bases separating them. CDR3 size: 14 residues. The V gene's germline CDR1 is LNHNV and CDR2 YYDKDF (reference sequence). The CDR3 region has the DNA TGTGCCACCAGCAGAGAACGGTTCTCCTACGAGCAGTACTTC. This gives the protein CATSRERFSYEQYF.

The chain has TRBV7-6 and TRBJ2-5; D may be TRBD1 (6 bases). The V end was cut by 2 bases, the J end by 3 bases, with 13 bases between. This CDR3 has 15 residues. In germline, CDR1 is SGHVS, CDR2 FNYEAQ. The CDR3: CASSLYEGVEETQYF. CDR3 DNA sequence: TGTGCCAGCAGCTTATACGAGGGGGTGGAAGAGACCCAGTACTTC. The full variable domain, its missing parts supplied by reference TRBV7-6 and TRBJ2-5, is GAGVSQSPRYKVTKRGQDVALRCDPISGHVSLYWYRQALGQGPEFLTYFNYEAQQDKSGLPNDRFSAERPEGSISTLTIQRTEQRDSAMYRCASSLYEGVEETQYFGPGTRLLVL.

CDR3 in amino acids: CASSLVTRGPNEKLFF. The DNA of the CDR3 is TGTGCCAGCAGTTTAGTAACCAGGGGCCCTAATGAAAAACTGTTTTTT. The chain uses TRBV27 and TRBJ1-4; a weak D match, TRBD1 (6 bases). Germline V CDR1 and CDR2: MNHEY, SMNVEV (reference sequence). V lost 2 bases and J lost 3, with 13 bases in between. This CDR3 comprises 16 residues. Variable domain in full (rest from reference TRBV27 and TRBJ1-4): EAQVTQNPRYLITVTGKKLTVTCSQNMNHEYMSWYRQDPGLGLRQIYYSMNVEVTDKGDVPEGYKVSRKEKRNFPLILESPSPNQTSLYFCASSLVTRGPNEKLFFGSGTQLSVL.

The chain has TRBV19 and TRBJ2-5; 8 nucleotides agree with TRBD2. Germline trimming cut 3 bases from V and 5 bases from J; bases unmatched to any gene: 5. Germline V CDR1 and CDR2: LNHDA, SQIVND (reference sequence). The CDR3 covers 14 residues. The CDR3 reads CASSMSGSHETQYF. In nucleotides, the CDR3 is TGTGCCAGTAGTATGAGCGGGAGTCATGAGACCCAGTACTTC.

The rearrangement links TRBV19 to TRBJ2-5; 8 nucleotides align to TRBD2. The CDR3 is made up of 15 amino acids. The V gene's germline CDR1 is LNHDA and CDR2 SQIVND (reference sequence). V trimming: 1 base; J trimming: 3 bases; junction bases outside the gene matches: 4. This CDR3 is CASSIVPAGEETQYF. DNA for the CDR3: TGTGCCAGTAGTATAGTTCCAGCGGGAGAAGAGACCCAGTACTTC. Supplemented by reference TRBV19 and TRBJ2-5, the full variable domain reads DGGITQSPKYLFRKEGQNVTLSCEQNLNHDAMYWYRQDPGQGLRLIYYSQIVNDFQKGDIAEGYSVSREKKESFPLTVTSAQKNPTAFYLCASSIVPAGEETQYFGPGTRLLVL.

V is TRBV7-8 and J is TRBJ1-5, with D maybe TRBD1 (5 bases). The V gene lost 1 base and the J gene lost 1 base, with 23 bases spanning the gap. The CDR3 runs to 20 residues. Germline V gene data show CDR1 as SGHVS and CDR2 as FQNEAQ. Here the CDR3 DNA reads TGTGCCAGCAGCTTAGTAGGTCGTTTGGCACAGGCTTGGAGCAATCAGCCCCAGCATTTT. Its translation: CASSLVGRLAQAWSNQPQHF.

This clone was seen just once. V and J are TRBV7-8 and TRBJ2-3, with 8 bases fitting TRBD2. V was clipped by 3 bases and J by 5 bases; unmatched bases: 19. Germline V gene data show CDR1 as SGHVS and CDR2 as FQNEAQ. The CDR3 extends over 19 amino acids. For the CDR3, the DNA is TGTGCCAGCAGCTTTTTCATTACAAAGACTAGCGCATCCATAGATACGCAGTATTTT. Amino acids: CASSFFITKTSASIDTQYF.

This clone was seen only once. The V gene is TRBV9, the J gene TRBJ2-2; no clear D. Germline loops: CDR1 SGDLS, CDR2 YYNGEE. With 0 bases removed from V and 4 bases from J, the gap between germline ends came to 10 bases. CDR3 length equals 15 residues. CDR3 protein: CASSVAVSGTGELFF. In DNA form, the CDR3 reads TGTGCCAGCAGCGTAGCGGTATCGGGCACCGGGGAGCTGTTTTTT.

This chain joins TRBV28 and TRBJ2-5; 14 bases align to TRBD2. Germline V gives CDR1 MDHEN, CDR2 SYDVKM. CDR3 length: 18 amino acids. The trim removed 5 bases at V and 7 bases at J, leaving 15 bases unmatched. The CDR3 loop is CASSPATRTSGGYGTQYF. CDR3 DNA sequence: TGTGCCAGCAGTCCGGCCACTCGGACTAGCGGGGGGTACGGGACCCAGTACTTC.

This clone turned up a few times. The V call is TRBV6-5, the J call TRBJ2-5, with D possibly being TRBD1 (6 bases). Germline V CDR1 and CDR2: MNHEY, SVGAGI. The length of the CDR3 is 15 residues. V was shortened by 6 bases and J by 2 bases, with 16 bases between the two germline ends. The DNA for the CDR3 is TGTGCCAGCAGCTCTCCCGGACAGCTTCAAGAGACCCAGTACTTC. It specifies CASSSPGQLQETQYF.

This sequence joins TRBV28 and TRBJ2-7; D unresolved. CDR3 size: 13 residues. Trimming removed 8 bases from V and 0 bases from J, with 11 bases in between. Germline V lookup: CDR1 MDHEN, CDR2 SYDVKM. CDR3 loop: CASELPLSYEQYF. The CDR3 coding sequence is TGTGCCAGCGAATTACCACTCTCCTACGAGCAGTACTTC.

This sequence joins TRBV6-5 and TRBJ1-6, with D unclear. The CDR3 contains 14 residues. Deletions cut 7 bases from V and 8 bases from J, with 15 bases between. The V gene's germline CDR1 is MNHEY and CDR2 SVGAGI. The CDR3 sequence: CASKPRGRDSPLHF. In DNA, the CDR3 is TGTGCCAGCAAGCCCCGGGGTCGGGATTCACCCCTCCACTTT.

This chain links TRBV29-1 with TRBJ2-7; TRBD2 aligns across 12 bases. V lost 4 bases to trimming and J lost 5 bases; unmatched junction nucleotides: 3. The CDR3 has 13 residues. Germline loops: CDR1 SQVTM, CDR2 ANQGSEA. The CDR3 is CSVASGRVHEQYF. The DNA for the CDR3 is TGCAGCGTTGCTAGCGGGAGGGTTCACGAGCAGTACTTC.

This clone occurred a few times. V usage is TRBV5-8 and J usage is TRBJ1-6; unclear D gene. Germline V gives CDR1 SGHTS, CDR2 YDEGEE. The CDR3 totals 15 residues. Deletions cut 1 base from V and 5 bases from J, with 10 bases between. CDR3 nucleotide sequence: TGTGCCAGCAGCTTGAGAGGGTACGATAATTCACCCCTCCACTTT. Its protein is CASSLRGYDNSPLHF.

This chain joins TRBV30 and TRBJ2-1, with 10 positions matching TRBD2. Germline assignment: CDR1 GTSNPN and CDR2 SVGIG (reference sequence). The V and J ends lost 0 bases and 0 bases, in that order; junction bases with no gene match: 11. CDR3 length: 19 residues. CDR3 amino acids: CAWSVLAGRSVSSYNEQFF. The CDR3 DNA reads as TGTGCCTGGAGTGTACTAGCGGGAAGAAGTGTAAGCTCCTACAATGAGCAGTTCTTC.

Only one count was recorded for this clone. CDR3 bases: TGCGCCAGCAGCCAAGTACGTGCGGCGAACATTCAGTACTTC. Protein product: CASSQVRAANIQYF. This rearrangement joins TRBV4-1 to TRBJ2-4, with D unclear. The CDR3 consists of 14 residues. The germline gives CDR1 MGHRA, CDR2 YSYEKL. V was pared by 1 base and J by 7 bases, with 11 bases between.

A single count supports this clone. J is TRBJ2-1 and V is TRBV5-1, with 13 bases fitting TRBD2. Germline values: CDR1 SGHRS, CDR2 YFSETQ. This CDR3 comprises 16 residues. V shed 0 bases, J shed 6 bases, and the junction held 3 bases outside the gene matches. The CDR3 here is CASSLAGLAGSNEQFF. CDR3 coding DNA: TGCGCCAGCAGCTTGGCGGGACTAGCGGGGTCCAATGAGCAGTTCTTC.